These T cell receptor beta chains were read from a single sample in a study of vaccination and CD4 T cells after COVID-19. In TCRdb, the PCR reads were re-called with MiXCR into one record per CDR3 protein. The table shows about 8,900 distinct CDR3 sequences, with 64% occurring only once. These receptors are not linked to any known antigen. Source material: CD4+ T cells from blood, cultured in vitro. The source is a human donor who had recovered from COVID-19. Each CDR3 is given with its conserved first and last residue. The size entry is marked missing in some rows and otherwise reads once, few, many or a size class.

TRBV6-5	TRBJ1-6	once	CASSYSLATSSYNSPLHF
TRBV11-2	TRBJ1-1	NA	CASSLDGTDTEAFF
TRBV19	TRBJ1-1	few	CASSPPPGEAFF
TRBV30	TRBJ2-1	NA	CAWCAGLAGTNEQFF
TRBV6-1	TRBJ1-2	NA	CASSDQPVWGGYGYTF
TRBV19	TRBJ2-2	NA	CASSIVGAGGTGELFF
TRBV10-3	TRBJ1-1	NA	CAITEGNTEAFF
TRBV29-1	TRBJ1-2	NA	CSVGPTGSYGYTF
TRBV6-2/TRBV6-3	TRBJ1-2	NA	CASSYPGTPGGYGYTF
TRBV30	TRBJ2-7	NA	CAWSVSVYEQYF
TRBV6-1	TRBJ2-7	NA	CASLGAYEQYF
TRBV7-2	TRBJ2-3	NA	CASSNPGPDTQYF
TRBV20-1	TRBJ2-3	once	CSARDTGLAGGVDTQYF
TRBV6-1	TRBJ1-1	NA	CASIKAGSTEAFF
TRBV19	TRBJ2-2	NA	CASTMGTGWAGELFF
TRBV10-1	TRBJ2-2	NA	CASSGTGLNTGELFF
TRBV20-1	TRBJ1-2	NA	CSARVQSQGRWYGYTF
TRBV20-1	TRBJ2-7	NA	CSADADGLGEQYF
TRBV7-2	TRBJ1-4	NA	CASSLGGRANEKLFF
TRBV7-3	TRBJ2-5	NA	CASSLTSGKQETQYF
TRBV7-2	TRBJ2-2	NA	CATPTGGRPGELFF
TRBV2	TRBJ1-1	NA	CASGTGGFQAEAFF
TRBV12-3/TRBV12-4	TRBJ2-6	once	CASSLAGLPGANVLTF
TRBV19	TRBJ1-1	NA	CASHRAGGTEAFF
TRBV20-1	TRBJ1-5	NA	CSANEGGSQPQHF
TRBV7-9	TRBJ1-2	few	CASSSTDREYGYTF
TRBV27	TRBJ1-5	NA	CASSLGWSNQPQHF
TRBV20-1	TRBJ1-2	NA	CSAPKGGNGYTF
TRBV7-2	TRBJ2-7	NA	CASSLAIGGGLNEQYF
TRBV7-6	TRBJ2-2	NA	CASSLLGDTTTGELFF
TRBV7-2	TRBJ2-7	NA	CASSVSSSGGALGEQYF
TRBV6-2/TRBV6-3	TRBJ1-2	few	CASSWRGAPYTYGYTF
TRBV7-2	TRBJ2-5	NA	CASTVGRQETQYF
TRBV20-1	TRBJ2-7	NA	CSALGGAVREQYF
TRBV30	TRBJ2-3	NA	CAWTRLAGSTDTQYF
TRBV2	TRBJ1-5	NA	CASSTGRGFNQPQHF
TRBV6-5	TRBJ1-2	NA	CASSSDRGNYGYTF
TRBV18	TRBJ1-4	once	CASSPQGDQLFF
TRBV21-1	TRBJ1-6	NA	CARGLSSYNSPLHF
TRBV18	TRBJ1-2	once	CASSPQGTGTSWGYTF
TRBV27	TRBJ2-2	NA	CASSLKQGAGELFF
TRBV20-1	TRBJ1-4	NA	CSARGDGQGLGTNEKLFF
TRBV27	TRBJ2-7	NA	CASSLGGLASYEQYF
TRBV18	TRBJ2-5	NA	CASSPPGTKETQYF
TRBV14	TRBJ2-1	NA	CASSPRESYNEQFF
TRBV6-2/TRBV6-3	TRBJ1-2	NA	CASSGQGDYYGYTF
TRBV20-1	TRBJ1-1	NA	CSVRTGDGGAFF
TRBV28	TRBJ2-3	NA	CASSGGAIRGPDTQYF
TRBV20-1	TRBJ2-5	NA	CSARDQRGGAEETQYF
TRBV20-1	TRBJ2-4	once	CSARSALGLDIQYF
TRBV11-2	TRBJ2-2	NA	CASSLRPGTTGELFF
TRBV15	TRBJ1-3	few	CATSRDPGTGNTIYF
TRBV6-2/TRBV6-3	TRBJ2-3	NA	CASSYSGSPDTQYF
TRBV24-1	TRBJ2-3	few	CATSDNGATDTQYF
TRBV2	TRBJ2-5	NA	CASSESETQYF
TRBV21-1	TRBJ2-7	NA	CASSGRTGLTYEQYF
TRBV12-3/TRBV12-4	TRBJ2-6	NA	CASTWGAGGRANVLTF
TRBV10-1	TRBJ2-1	NA	CASSAFRESGRFF
TRBV20-1	TRBJ2-4	NA	CSARDQPSSGKNIQYF